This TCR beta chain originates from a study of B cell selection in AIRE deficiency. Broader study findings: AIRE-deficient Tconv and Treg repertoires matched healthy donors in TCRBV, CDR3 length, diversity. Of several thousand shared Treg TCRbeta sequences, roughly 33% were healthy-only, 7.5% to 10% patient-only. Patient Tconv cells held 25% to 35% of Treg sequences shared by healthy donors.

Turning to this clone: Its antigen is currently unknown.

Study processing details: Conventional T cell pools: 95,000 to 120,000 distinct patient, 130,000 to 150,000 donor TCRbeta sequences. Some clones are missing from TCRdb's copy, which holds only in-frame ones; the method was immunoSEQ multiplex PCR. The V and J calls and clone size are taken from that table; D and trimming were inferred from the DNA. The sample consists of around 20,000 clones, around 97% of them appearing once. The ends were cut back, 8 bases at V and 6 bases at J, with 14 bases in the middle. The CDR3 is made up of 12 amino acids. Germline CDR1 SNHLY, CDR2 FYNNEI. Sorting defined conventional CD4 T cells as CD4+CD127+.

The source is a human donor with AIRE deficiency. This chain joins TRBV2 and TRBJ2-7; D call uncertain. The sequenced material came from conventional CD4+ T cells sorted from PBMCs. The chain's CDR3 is CASRSDVSEQYF. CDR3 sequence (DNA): TGTGCCAGCCGATCCGACGTTTCCGAGCAGTACTTC.